This T cell receptor (beta chain) was recorded in a study of shared clonotypes between healthy human individuals. Findings of the study overall: Among donors, clonotype sharing was expected to be affected by sequencing depth.

This CDR3 is built from 13 residues. Germline loops: CDR1 SNHLY, CDR2 FYNNEI. Each unsorted sample relied on about 90 million PBMCs as its source of genomic DNA. As to this clone: As yet, its antigen is unknown.

The repertoire was sequenced with immunoSEQ multiplex PCR; TCRdb's copy has only in-frame clones and lacks some. The sample carries about 460,000 clones, about 74% recorded once. This receptor was identified in a woman aged 40 to 50 in good health. Some clones in this sample may be carry-over from other donors' samples. The sample consisted of PBMCs. V and J are TRBV2 and TRBJ1-1; TRBD1 aligns across 9 bases. DNA for the CDR3: TGTGGGACAGGGGAGCTCCAGAACACTGAAGCTTTCTTT. It encodes CGTGELQNTEAFF.